The present T cell receptor beta chain was sequenced within a study of shared clonotypes between healthy human individuals. Germline lookup yields CDR1 MNHNS and CDR2 SASEGT. Germline trimming cut 7 bases from V and 0 bases from J; bases unmatched to any gene: 5. The CDR3 consists of 14 residues. Generated by immunoSEQ multiplex PCR, the TCRdb table keeps only in-frame clones and is missing some. This sample has 2 million to 2.5 million clones; approximately 95% occur once, and the top ten carry roughly 0.36%. This sequence joins TRBV6-1 and TRBJ1-1, with TRBD1 identical over 7 bases. This TCR came from a man aged 18 to 30 in good health. Some clones in this sample may be carry-over from other donors' samples. The sample was naive CD4+ T cells from PBMCs. Documented subset: CD45RA+ positively selected. The CDR3: CASKRDSLNTEAFF. In DNA, the CDR3 is TGTGCCAGCAAGAGGGACAGCCTGAACACTGAAGCTTTCTTT.